The 18 T cell receptor beta chains given below trace back to one sample, sequenced in a study of metastatic and nonmetastatic thyroid tumors. TCRdb re-called clones via MiXCR from the PCR reads. The data hold about 85,000 clones, with 8% to 9.5% observed a single time. No patient received treatment before thyroid surgery. Sequencing was performed on blood. Receptor source: a female donor with papillary thyroid cancer or a benign thyroid nodule (not recorded which). Some clones in this sample may be carry-over from other donors' samples.

This clone turned up a few times. The gene calls are TRBV3-1 and TRBJ1-2; TRBD1 agrees at 9 bases. Germline V CDR1 and CDR2: LGHDT, YNNKEL (reference sequence). The CDR3 runs 15 residues. V shed 5 bases and J 4 bases; nucleotides not matched to a gene: 8. In DNA form, the CDR3 reads TGTGCCAGCAGCGACGGGACAGGGATATCCTATGGCTACACCTTC. This codes for CASSDGTGISYGYTF.

At least ten counts were recorded for this clone. The V call is TRBV5-1, the J call TRBJ2-3; possibly TRBD2 for D (6 bases). The CDR3 totals 15 residues. Trimming left V 1 base short and J 2 bases short, with 11 bases between. Germline V gene lookup returns CDR1 SGHRS and CDR2 YFSETQ. The CDR3 loop is CASSLIRDFTDTQYF. In DNA, the CDR3 is TGCGCCAGCAGCTTGATCCGGGACTTCACAGATACGCAGTATTTT.

This clone was observed a few times. A read error may be the cause here, since a much bigger clone is one base away. The sample contains more than one DNA sequence encoding this CDR3. This rearrangement joins TRBV24-1 to TRBJ2-2; a possible D gene is TRBD2 (7 bases). CDR1 and CDR2 (germline): KGHDR, SFDVKD. The CDR3 extends over 15 amino acids. This CDR3 is CATSDLSPGAGELFF. As DNA, the CDR3 is TGTGCCACCAGTGATTTGAGCCCAGGGGCGGGGGAGCTGTTTTTC.

This clone was detected a few times. It may be a read error: a sequence one base away is much more abundant. The V call is TRBV28, the J call TRBJ2-3; D call uncertain. Germline V gives CDR1 MDHEN, CDR2 SYDVKM. The CDR3 spans 14 residues. The CDR3: CASKTGSPTDAQYF. The CDR3 coding sequence is TGTGCCAGCAAAACCGGGTCACCCACAGATGCGCAGTATTTT.

This chain connects TRBV6-2 or TRBV6-3 to TRBJ2-3; TRBD2 is a possible D gene (6 bases). Germline lookup yields CDR1 MNHEY and CDR2 SVGEGT. V shed 2 bases and J shed 7 bases, with 13 bases lying between them. The CDR3 is 14 amino acids. In nucleotides, the CDR3 is TGTGCCAGCAGTTACGGAAGGGAGGCATATACGCAGTATTTT. Its protein product is CASSYGREAYTQYF.

This clone was picked up many times. The rearrangement joins TRBV5-4 to TRBJ1-2, with 10 positions matching TRBD1. The V segment lost 1 base and the J segment 2 bases; nucleotides outside the gene matches: 8. Germline CDR1 and CDR2: SGHNT and YYREEE (reference sequence). The CDR3 extends over 17 amino acids. The CDR3 region has the DNA TGTGCCAGCAGCTTGTACGACAGGGGGCGACCGAACTATGGCTACACCTTC. Translation gives CASSLYDRGRPNYGYTF.

The table lists this clone with many counts. This chain uses TRBV27 with TRBJ2-7; 7 bases fit TRBD1. The junction had 11 bases not matched to a gene; V was cut back by 6 bases and J by 6 bases. CDR1 MNHEY and CDR2 SMNVEV come from the germline V gene (reference sequence). There are 14 residues in the CDR3. The chain's CDR3 is CASRLRQGWSEQYF. CDR3 DNA sequence: TGTGCCAGCAGATTAAGACAGGGCTGGAGCGAGCAGTACTTC.

The chain recombines TRBV11-2 with TRBJ2-7, with 7 bases that match TRBD1. The CDR3 is 12 amino acids. Germline CDR1 is SGHAT and CDR2 is FQNNGV. Unmatched junction bases numbered 3, after V lost 8 bases and J lost 2 bases. CDR3 in amino acids: CASSQGAYEQYF. CDR3 DNA: TGTGCCAGCTCGCAGGGGGCCTACGAGCAGTACTTC.

Ten or more counts support this clone. J is TRBJ2-3 and V is TRBV2, with TRBD1 as a possible D gene (6 bases). Germline CDR1 is SNHLY and CDR2 is FYNNEI. With 4 bases removed from V and 9 bases from J, the gap between germline ends came to 14 bases. This CDR3 spans 13 amino acids. The CDR3 sequence: CASSGQVRSTQYF. The CDR3 nucleotides read TGTGCCAGCAGTGGACAGGTGAGGTCCACGCAGTATTTT. Full variable domain (remainder filled in from reference TRBV2 and TRBJ2-3): EPEVTQTPSHQVTQMGQEVILRCVPISNHLYFYWYRQILGQKVEFLVSFYNNEISEKSEIFDDQFSVERPDGSNFTLKIRSTKLEDSAMYFCASSGQVRSTQYFGPGTRLTVL.

Details on this clone: This clone may be a read error of a much larger clone one base away. Other DNA variants within this sample encode the same CDR3. V usage is TRBV28 and J usage is TRBJ1-1; 8 bases are a match to TRBD1. Germline CDR1 is MDHEN and CDR2 is SYDVKM. There are 14 residues in the CDR3. In DNA, the CDR3 is TGTGCTAACAGTTTCGGACAGGGAAGGACTGAAGCTTTCTTT. Residues: CANSFGQGRTEAFF. The variable domain in full, with the rest retrieved from reference TRBV28 and TRBJ1-1, is DVKVTQSSRYLVKRTGEKVFLECVQDMDHENMFWYRQDPGLGLRLIYFSYDVKMKEKGDIPEGYSVSREKKERFSLILESASTNQTSMYLCANSFGQGRTEAFFGQGTRLTVV.

This clone was detected ten times or more. This sequence joins TRBV6-1 and TRBJ2-7; 10 nucleotides match TRBD1. V was pared by 3 bases and J by 3 bases, with 2 bases of the junction left unmatched. Germline lookup yields CDR1 MNHNS and CDR2 SASEGT. The CDR3 extends over 14 amino acids. The chain's CDR3 is CASSEGTGVYEQYF. The CDR3 nucleotides read TGTGCCAGCAGTGAGGGGACAGGGGTCTACGAGCAGTACTTC.

This clone was seen many times. The rearrangement joins TRBV5-1 to TRBJ2-7; TRBD2 agrees at 8 bases. The CDR3 length is 18 residues. The V and J ends lost 3 bases and 4 bases, in that order; junction bases with no gene match: 18. Germline CDR1 reads SGHRS; CDR2 reads YFSETQ. The CDR3 is CASSSPGEVAGSSYEQYF. The DNA for the CDR3 is TGCGCCAGCAGCTCCCCTGGGGAGGTAGCGGGGTCCTCTTACGAGCAGTACTTC.

This clone was counted only a few times. The genes are TRBV30 and TRBJ1-5; no reliable D call. Germline V gene sequence: CDR1 GTSNPN, CDR2 SVGIG (reference sequence). The length of the CDR3 is 14 residues. Trimming took off 2 bases at V and 0 bases at J, with 8 bases between the two ends. The CDR3 nucleotides are TGTGCCTGGAGTATCATTGATAGCAATCAGCCCCAGCATTTT. Protein: CAWSIIDSNQPQHF.

The gene calls are TRBV9 and TRBJ2-5; 9 nucleotides align to TRBD2. Germline CDR1 and CDR2: SGDLS and YYNGEE. J was trimmed by 3 bases and V by 2 bases; bases with no gene match: 5. This CDR3 is 15 amino acids long. The CDR3 loop reads CASSVSGGDEETQYF. DNA of the CDR3: TGTGCCAGCAGCGTTAGCGGGGGAGATGAAGAGACCCAGTACTTC.

With respect to this clone: This likely comes from a read error, as the CDR3 has no conserved phenylalanine or tryptophan at its end. V and J are TRBV30 and TRBJ1-5, with D unresolved. The V gene's germline CDR1 is GTSNPN and CDR2 SVGIG (reference sequence). The CDR3 contains 12 residues. Trimming took 2 bases from V and 7 from J, leaving 9 bases between them. CDR3 bases: TGTGCCTGGAGTTCTGAATCGCAGCCCCAGCATTCT. This encodes CAWSSESQPQHS.

This clone was observed a few times. The V call is TRBV19, the J call TRBJ2-4; D perhaps matches TRBD1 (6 bases). The CDR3 consists of 14 residues. The V gene lost 8 bases and the J gene lost 1 base, with 12 bases spanning the gap. CDR1 is LNHDA, CDR2 SQIVND, per germline (reference sequence). The CDR3: CASSPDRAKNIQYF. In DNA, the CDR3 is TGTGCCAGTTCTCCCGACAGGGCCAAAAACATTCAGTACTTC.

The chain uses TRBV29-1 and TRBJ1-2, with D perhaps matching TRBD1 (5 bases). CDR3 length: 12 residues. Germline values: CDR1 SQVTM, CDR2 ANQGSEA. Trimming took off 5 bases at V and 4 bases at J, with 11 bases between the two ends. DNA for the CDR3: TGCAGCGTTTTGCAGGGCCGCTATGGCTACACCTTC. It yields the protein CSVLQGRYGYTF.

This clone has at least ten counts. The chain is built from TRBV4-1 and TRBJ2-5; 11 bases map to TRBD2. CDR1 is MGHRA and CDR2 is YSYEKL in the germline V gene. V was clipped by 0 bases and J by 6 bases; unmatched bases: 9. The CDR3 is 17 amino acids. The CDR3 here is CASSQDGIAGGPQTQYF. CDR3 sequence (DNA): TGCGCCAGCAGCCAAGATGGAATAGCGGGGGGGCCGCAGACCCAGTACTTC.